These T cell receptor beta chains were read from a single sample in a study of cytomegalovirus exposure and HLA in healthy donors. The assay was immunoSEQ multiplex PCR, and TCRdb's table has in-frame clones only and misses some. The sample has some 150,000 clones; roughly 85% are singletons. The sequencing sample was made of PBMCs. The source of these receptors is a male donor in good health and CMV-seronegative. Each CDR3 is given with its conserved first and last residue.

j_call	v_call	cdr3_aa
TRBJ2-5	TRBV15	CATNFDRDGGETQYF
TRBJ2-1	TRBV11-2	CASSLVLGRGENEQFF
TRBJ2-7	TRBV5-4	CASSLGGGQGSYEQYF
TRBJ2-3	TRBV11-2	CASSLRGLVLLDTQYF
TRBJ1-2	TRBV11-3	CASSLFPLRTGVNYGYTF
TRBJ2-3	TRBV6-1	CASGAQLALTDTQYF
TRBJ1-1	TRBV5-1	CASSLDSSNTEAFF
TRBJ2-7	TRBV7-3	CASSLTVAGAYEQYF
TRBJ1-2	TRBV10-3	CAIGGTSLLDYGYTF
TRBJ1-1	TRBV6-1	CASSEVGQGSTEAFF
TRBJ1-2	TRBV18	CASSPGQGGSYGYTF
TRBJ2-1	TRBV5-1	CASTFYLAANSDEQFF
TRBJ2-5	TRBV30	CACVAGGQETQYF
TRBJ1-1	TRBV27	CASSFNRGTEAFF
TRBJ2-5	TRBV30	CAWSVDGTGETQYF
TRBJ2-1	TRBV4-2	CASSPDGDRGYNEQFF
TRBJ2-5	TRBV7-3	CASSLQGRLGETQYF
TRBJ1-1	TRBV6-5	CASSYSDRMDTEAFF
TRBJ1-5	TRBV2	CASSPRGTGAYSNQPQHF
TRBJ2-7	TRBV19	CASSIGTAYEQYF
TRBJ1-1	TRBV7-3	CASSLSGRENTEAFF
TRBJ2-1	TRBV7-9	CASSAGNRAYNEQFF
TRBJ2-2	TRBV30	CAWSATGAGELFF
TRBJ2-7	TRBV29-1	CSTLGGAHSYEQYF
TRBJ1-2	TRBV19	CASRTGTPANYGYTF
TRBJ1-1	TRBV6-1	CASRPGTGSPEAFF
TRBJ2-7	TRBV5-4	CASSPTSGGEDEQYF
TRBJ2-3	TRBV9	CASSVDQPRGTDTQYF
TRBJ2-1	TRBV4-3	CASSQELAAYNEQFF
TRBJ1-6	TRBV6-6	CASRPGEGEGSPLHF
TRBJ2-1	TRBV4-2	CASSLRRTRISYNEQFF
TRBJ2-5	TRBV5-1	CASSLAARGAGALETQYF
TRBJ1-2	TRBV29-1	CSDGQGGYGYTF
.	TRBV11-1	CASSFLRTGEHEQYF
TRBJ1-1	TRBV14	CASSPYRGGNTEAFF
TRBJ1-6	TRBV11-2	CASSRGTSVPLHF
TRBJ1-2	TRBV6-1	CASSLRGQGVYGYTF
TRBJ2-7	TRBV4-1	CASSQAVRRGQGASEQYF
TRBJ2-3	TRBV19	CASSIGTGFTDTQYF
TRBJ1-6	TRBV23-1	CASSTFSRDREWNSPLHF
TRBJ2-7	TRBV7-9	CASSLSGTGDHEQYF
TRBJ2-7	TRBV29-1	CSVQEGDRGGEQYF
TRBJ1-2	TRBV7-9	CSSSLAIAGSTNGYTF
TRBJ2-5	TRBV10-3	CAISGPEQETQYF
TRBJ2-5	TRBV5-6	CASSFGIPGRGPETQYF